Below, 14 T cell receptor beta chains from the same sample are listed, as sequenced in a study of cytomegalovirus exposure and HLA in healthy donors. The study ran its PCR with 60 Vbeta and 13 Jbeta primers. Method: immunoSEQ multiplex PCR; TCRdb's copy keeps in-frame clones and lacks some. The sample has roughly 180,000 clones, around 79% seen once. Sequencing was performed on PBMCs. These receptors all stem from a man aged 45 to 65 in good health and CMV-seropositive.

The chain employs TRBV28 and TRBJ1-1; 7 positions match TRBD1. The trim removed 2 bases at V and 3 bases at J, leaving 3 bases unmatched. There are 14 residues in the CDR3. The germline V gene encodes CDR1 MDHEN and CDR2 SYDVKM. DNA for the CDR3: TGTGCCAGCAGTTTAATCGGGACAGACACTGAAGCTTTCTTT. Its translation is CASSLIGTDTEAFF.

V and J are TRBV11-2 and TRBJ1-1; D not resolved. The CDR3 spans 14 residues. The V gene's germline CDR1 is SGHAT and CDR2 FQNNGV. The V end was cut by 5 bases, the J end by 3 bases, with 13 bases between. The CDR3 DNA is TGTGCCAGCAGCACAGAAGCTCGGTACACTGAAGCTTTCTTT. It codes for CASSTEARYTEAFF.

The CDR3 DNA reads as TGCGCCAGCAGCCAAGAGGAGACGGGGGCCAACGTCCTGACTTTC. Translating gives CASSQEETGANVLTF. The V call is TRBV4-3, the J call TRBJ2-6; no reliable D call. V lost 0 bases and J lost 4, with 7 bases in between. The CDR3 has 15 amino acids. Per the germline V gene, CDR1 is LGHNA and CDR2 is YSLEER.

The chain combines TRBV2 with TRBJ2-3; possible D gene TRBD1, 6 bases. V gave up 7 bases and J gave up 0 bases, with 14 bases separating them. CDR3 size: 15 residues. The germline V gene encodes CDR1 SNHLY and CDR2 FYNNEI. Written as DNA, the CDR3 is TGTGCCAGCATGGTTTCAGGGGTTAGCACAGATACGCAGTATTTT. This encodes CASMVSGVSTDTQYF.

J is TRBJ2-5 and V is TRBV6-5, with 7 bases fitting TRBD1. Judging by the DNA end, TRBJ2-7 fits better; the J call may be wrong. Per the germline V gene, CDR1 is MNHEY and CDR2 is SVGAGI. The CDR3 is made up of 14 amino acids. CDR3 in amino acids: CASRPTGSSYEQYF. The CDR3 bases are TGTGCCAGCAGGCCGACAGGGAGCTCCTACGAGCAGTACTTC.

The chain joins TRBV5-1 to TRBJ1-6; D not resolved. V lost 1 base and J lost 3, with 8 bases in between. The CDR3 length is 15 residues. Looked up from germline, CDR1 is SGHRS and CDR2 is YFSETQ. The CDR3 protein is CASSLLADYNSPLHF. CDR3 nucleotides: TGCGCCAGCAGCTTGTTGGCAGACTATAATTCACCCCTCCACTTT.

The rearrangement joins TRBV5-8 to TRBJ1-5; tentatively, D is TRBD1 (5 bases). Deletions cut 4 bases from V and 3 bases from J, with 14 bases between. The CDR3 runs to 15 residues. Germline V gene data show CDR1 as SGHTS and CDR2 as YDEGEE. This CDR3 is CASSLRYRPNQPQHF. CDR3 DNA sequence: TGTGCCAGCAGCCTGCGATACAGGCCCAATCAGCCCCAGCATTTT.

V usage is TRBV7-9 and J usage is TRBJ2-2, with a possible D match to TRBD1 (8 bases). Germline CDR1 is SEHNR and CDR2 is FQNEAQ (reference sequence). V was shortened by 3 bases and J by 1 base, with 18 bases between the two germline ends. This CDR3 region has 18 residues. Here the CDR3 reads CASSFPLYRGGNTGELFF. DNA of the CDR3: TGTGCCAGCAGCTTCCCTCTATACAGGGGGGGGAACACCGGGGAGCTGTTTTTT.

The chain is built from TRBV5-8 and TRBJ2-5, with 8 positions matching TRBD1. Per germline, CDR1 SGHTS and CDR2 YDEGEE. The CDR3 sequence is 15 residues long. Losses at the gene ends were 3 bases for V and 2 bases for J; bases not matched to a gene: 6. CDR3 bases: TGTGCCAGCAGCTGGGGTCAGGGGGCACAAGAGACCCAGTACTTC. Translating gives CASSWGQGAQETQYF.

The V and J genes are TRBV6-5 and TRBJ1-1; 8 bases match TRBD1. CDR3 length: 11 amino acids. V lost 10 bases and J lost 4; bases outside the gene matches: 2. CDR1 MNHEY and CDR2 SVGAGI come from the germline V gene. The CDR3 DNA follows: TGTGCCATAGACAGGGGCACTGAAGCTTTCTTT. The encoded protein is CAIDRGTEAFF.

The chain recombines TRBV6-5 with TRBJ1-1; 7 bases match TRBD1. The CDR3 totals 15 residues. Germline V gene sequence: CDR1 MNHEY, CDR2 SVGAGI. V lost 0 bases and J lost 4; bases outside the gene matches: 5. The CDR3 is CASSYSNTGATEAFF. The CDR3 bases are TGTGCCAGCAGTTACTCGAACACAGGGGCCACTGAAGCTTTCTTT.

The genes are TRBV18 and TRBJ2-3; maybe TRBD2 (5 bases). The CDR3 covers 12 residues. V lost 6 bases and J 1 base, leaving 5 bases between the germline ends. Looked up from germline, CDR1 is KGHSH and CDR2 is LQKENI. DNA for the CDR3: TGTGCCAGCTCGCGGGGCACAGATACGCAGTATTTT. It specifies CASSRGTDTQYF.

V and J are TRBV7-2 and TRBJ2-2; 12 nucleotides line up with TRBD2. This CDR3 has 17 residues. Trimming at V came to 2 bases and at J to 2 bases, leaving 3 bases not matched to a gene. In germline, CDR1 is SGHTA, CDR2 FQGNSA. The CDR3 bases are TGTGCCAGCAGCTTACGGACTAGCGGGGATAACACCGGGGAGCTGTTTTTT. It codes for CASSLRTSGDNTGELFF.

V gene TRBV10-2 combines with J gene TRBJ2-2; 8 bases match TRBD2. In germline, CDR1 is WSHSY, CDR2 SAAADI. J lost 6 bases, V lost 3 bases, and 3 bases had no gene match. CDR3 length: 14 residues. The CDR3 DNA follows: TGCGCCAGCAGTGAAGACGGGGGGGCCGGGGAGCTGTTTTTT. Amino acid sequence: CASSEDGGAGELFF.